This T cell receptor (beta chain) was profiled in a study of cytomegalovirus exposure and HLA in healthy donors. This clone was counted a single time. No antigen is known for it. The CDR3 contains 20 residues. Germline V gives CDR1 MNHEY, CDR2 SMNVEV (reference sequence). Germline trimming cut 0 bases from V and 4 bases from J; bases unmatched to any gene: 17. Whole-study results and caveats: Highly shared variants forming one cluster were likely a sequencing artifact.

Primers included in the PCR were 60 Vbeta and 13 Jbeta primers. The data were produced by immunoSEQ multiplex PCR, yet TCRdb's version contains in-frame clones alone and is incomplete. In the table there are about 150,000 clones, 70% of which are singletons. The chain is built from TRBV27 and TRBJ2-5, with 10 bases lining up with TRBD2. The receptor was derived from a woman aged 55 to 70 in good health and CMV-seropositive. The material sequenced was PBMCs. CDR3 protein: CASSLSSFTSGTYTGETQYF. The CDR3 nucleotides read TGTGCCAGCAGTTTATCCTCCTTCACTAGCGGGACATATACAGGAGAGACCCAGTACTTC.